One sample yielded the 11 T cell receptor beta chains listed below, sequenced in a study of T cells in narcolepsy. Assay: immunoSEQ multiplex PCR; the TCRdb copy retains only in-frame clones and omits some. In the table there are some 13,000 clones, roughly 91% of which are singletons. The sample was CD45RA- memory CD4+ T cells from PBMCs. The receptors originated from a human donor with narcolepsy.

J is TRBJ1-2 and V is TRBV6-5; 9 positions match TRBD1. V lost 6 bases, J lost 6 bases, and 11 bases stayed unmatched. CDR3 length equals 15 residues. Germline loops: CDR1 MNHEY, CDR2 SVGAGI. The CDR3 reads CASRSAGQGIHGYTF. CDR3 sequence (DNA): TGTGCCAGCAGATCCGCGGGACAGGGAATACATGGCTACACCTTC.

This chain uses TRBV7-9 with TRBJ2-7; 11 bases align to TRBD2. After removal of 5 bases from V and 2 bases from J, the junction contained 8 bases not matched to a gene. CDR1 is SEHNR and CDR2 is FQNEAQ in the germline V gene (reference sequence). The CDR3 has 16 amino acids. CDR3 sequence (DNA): TGTGCCAGCAGCACAAGGACTAGCGGGTTTACCTACGAGCAGTACTTC. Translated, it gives CASSTRTSGFTYEQYF.

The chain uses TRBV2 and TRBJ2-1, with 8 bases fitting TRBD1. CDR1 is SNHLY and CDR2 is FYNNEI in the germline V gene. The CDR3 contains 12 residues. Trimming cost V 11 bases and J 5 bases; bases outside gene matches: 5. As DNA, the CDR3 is TGTGCCGGGGGACAGGTAAACAATGAGCAGTTCTTC. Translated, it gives CAGGQVNNEQFF.

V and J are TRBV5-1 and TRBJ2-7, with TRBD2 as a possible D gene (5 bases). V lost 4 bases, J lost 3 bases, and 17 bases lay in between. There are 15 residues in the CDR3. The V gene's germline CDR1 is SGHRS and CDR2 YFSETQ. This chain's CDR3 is CASSPTAGLHYEQYF. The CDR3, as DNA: TGCGCCAGCAGCCCTACCGCCGGACTGCACTACGAGCAGTACTTC.

Here the CDR3 reads CASSLRGAGANVLTF. In DNA form, the CDR3 reads TGTGCCAGCAGCTTGCGGGGTGCCGGGGCCAACGTCCTGACTTTC. The chain couples TRBV5-4 to TRBJ2-6; D is possibly TRBD2 (5 bases). The CDR3 has 15 residues. V was pared by 1 base and J by 4 bases, with 9 bases between. Germline values: CDR1 SGHNT, CDR2 YYREEE (reference sequence).

The CDR3 here is CASSPFGVGNTEAFF. DNA of the CDR3: TGTGCCAGCAGTCCCTTCGGGGTGGGGAACACTGAAGCTTTCTTT. This chain uses TRBV28 with TRBJ1-1; no reliable D call. The CDR3 covers 15 residues. Germline loops: CDR1 MDHEN, CDR2 SYDVKM. V was clipped by 5 bases and J by 1 base, with 14 bases between them.

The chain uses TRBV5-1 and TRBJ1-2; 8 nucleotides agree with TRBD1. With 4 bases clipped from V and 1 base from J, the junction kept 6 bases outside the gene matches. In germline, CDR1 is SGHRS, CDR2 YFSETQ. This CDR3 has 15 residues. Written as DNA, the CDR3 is TGCGCCAGCAGCCCCCAGGGGGCCAGTAACTATGGCTACACCTTC. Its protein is CASSPQGASNYGYTF.

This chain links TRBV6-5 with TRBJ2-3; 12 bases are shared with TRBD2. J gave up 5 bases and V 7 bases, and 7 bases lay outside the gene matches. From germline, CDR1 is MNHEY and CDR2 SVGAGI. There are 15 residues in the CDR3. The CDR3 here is CASTRLAGEEDTQYF. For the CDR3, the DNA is TGTGCCAGCACCAGACTAGCGGGAGAGGAAGATACGCAGTATTTT.

CDR3 loop: CASSPRPAGAYNEQFF. CDR3 sequence (DNA): TGTGCCAGCTCACCCCGCCCCGCGGGAGCCTACAATGAGCAGTTCTTC. V and J are TRBV18 and TRBJ2-1; 7 nucleotides match TRBD2. This CDR3 region has 16 residues. V lost 3 bases and J lost 2; bases outside the gene matches: 7. The germline gives CDR1 KGHSH, CDR2 LQKENI.

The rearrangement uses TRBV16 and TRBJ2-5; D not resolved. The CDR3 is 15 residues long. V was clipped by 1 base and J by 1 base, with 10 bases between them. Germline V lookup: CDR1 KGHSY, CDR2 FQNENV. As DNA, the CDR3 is TGTGCCAGCAGCCAATTCCTGGCTCCCCAAGAGACCCAGTACTTC. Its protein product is CASSQFLAPQETQYF.

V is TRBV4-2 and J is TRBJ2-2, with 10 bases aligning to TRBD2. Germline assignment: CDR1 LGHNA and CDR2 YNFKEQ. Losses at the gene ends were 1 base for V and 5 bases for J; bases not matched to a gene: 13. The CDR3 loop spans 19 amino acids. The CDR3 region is CASSQGESSGRLWTGELFF. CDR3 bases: TGTGCCAGCAGCCAAGGGGAAAGTAGCGGGAGGCTCTGGACCGGGGAGCTGTTTTTT.